The 26 T cell receptor beta chains listed next were all sequenced from one sample in a study of immune characterization of retroperitoneal liposarcoma. MiXCR, run by TCRdb on the PCR reads, gives a single entry per CDR3 protein. The sample consists of 10,000 to 11,000 distinct CDR3 sequences, 20% to 30% of them appearing once. The sample consisted of blood. Receptors originate from a male donor with retroperitoneal liposarcoma.

V and J are TRBV14 and TRBJ2-3, with 10 bases that match TRBD2. The CDR3 is 16 residues long. Germline trimming cut 2 bases from V and 5 bases from J; bases unmatched to any gene: 7. Germline V gene lookup returns CDR1 SGHDN and CDR2 FVKESK. The CDR3 spells CASSQNKAGGRDTQYF. The CDR3 DNA is TGTGCCAGCAGCCAAAATAAAGCGGGGGGGCGAGATACGCAGTATTTT.

The chain has TRBV6-6 and TRBJ1-1; D unclear. V was cut by 2 bases and J by 7 bases, with 17 bases left in between. The CDR3 length is 15 residues. Germline V CDR1 and CDR2: MNHNY, SVGAGI (reference sequence). CDR3 DNA: TGTGCCAGCAGTTACGACACCAGACCGCCGGGTGAAGCTTTCTTT. The encoded protein is CASSYDTRPPGEAFF.

V gene TRBV4-1 combines with J gene TRBJ2-7; D gene ambiguous. V dropped 0 bases and J dropped 0 bases, with 9 bases sitting between them. The CDR3 loop spans 15 amino acids. Germline V gene data show CDR1 as MGHRA and CDR2 as YSYEKL. CDR3 in amino acids: CASSQELGASYEQYF. The CDR3 DNA is TGCGCCAGCAGCCAAGAGCTTGGTGCCTCCTACGAGCAGTACTTC.

The sample holds many counts of this clonotype. This chain uses TRBV12-3 or TRBV12-4 with TRBJ2-1; the D is unclear. Trimming left V 4 bases short and J 8 bases short, with 6 bases between. The CDR3 has 11 residues. CDR3 DNA sequence: TGTGCCAGCAGTTCGACTCATGAGCAGTTCTTC. This translates into CASSSTHEQFF.

This clonotype appeared many times. CDR3 nucleotides: TGTGCCAGCAGCCGTGGGGGGAACAATGAGCAGTTCTTC. It codes for CASSRGGNNEQFF. The V and J genes are TRBV7-3 and TRBJ2-1, with D maybe TRBD2 (6 bases). The V gene lost 5 bases and the J gene lost 5 bases, with 10 bases spanning the gap. Germline loops: CDR1 SGHTA, CDR2 FQGTGA. The CDR3 totals 13 residues.

This clonotype was found many times. This CDR3 reads CASSLPTSGGEGEQFF. The CDR3 region has the DNA TGTGCCAGCAGCTTACCGACTAGCGGGGGGGAGGGGGAGCAGTTCTTC. This chain links TRBV5-4 with TRBJ2-1, with 14 bases that match TRBD2. CDR1 and CDR2 from the germline V gene are SGHNT and YYREEE (reference sequence). Germline trimming cut 2 bases from V and 10 bases from J; bases unmatched to any gene: 8. The CDR3 sequence is 16 residues long.

Details on this clonotype: Because the CDR3's place on the DNA is in doubt, the DNA is left out and the CDR3 is given as listed by TCRdb. This chain connects TRBV6-4 to TRBJ2-6; the table's D call TRBD1 went unverified against the DNA. The CDR3 is 18 amino acids in total, end residues counted. CDR1 is MRHNA, CDR2 SNTAGT, per germline. The CDR3 is CASSDSSQGQGLWLHLRF.

The V and J genes are TRBV6-6 and TRBJ1-1, with a possible D match to TRBD1 (6 bases). This CDR3 has 14 amino acids. Germline V gene lookup returns CDR1 MNHNY and CDR2 SVGAGI (reference sequence). V dropped 6 bases and J dropped 0 bases, with 11 bases sitting between them. DNA of the CDR3: TGTGCCAGCAGGACAGGTGAAATGAACACTGAAGCTTTCTTT. This codes for CASRTGEMNTEAFF.

This chain joins TRBV6-1 and TRBJ2-3; 14 bases are shared with TRBD2. CDR1 and CDR2 (germline): MNHNS, SASEGT. V shed 6 bases, J shed 1 base, and the junction held 6 bases outside the gene matches. The CDR3 spans 17 residues. DNA of the CDR3: TGTGCCAGCAGGCGACTAGCGGGGGGGCCAGGCACAGATACGCAGTATTTT. Its protein is CASRRLAGGPGTDTQYF.

On this clonotype: The junction does not match germline at one end; this may be a read error. This chain uses TRBV6-1 with TRBJ1-6; D is unclear. The CDR3 extends over 13 amino acids. Germline V CDR1 and CDR2: MNHNS, SASEGT. The CDR3 DNA follows: TGTGCCAGCAGGGAAGTACCAAATTCACCCCTCCACTTT. Translation: CASREVPNSPLHF.

By share, this clonotype ranks as medium-sized (0.01 to 0.1%). The V and J genes are TRBV6-6 and TRBJ1-2; 9 positions agree with TRBD1. The ends lost 2 bases at V and 8 bases at J; junction bases unmatched: 3. Germline V gives CDR1 MNHNY, CDR2 SVGAGI (reference sequence). This CDR3 comprises 13 residues. In nucleotides, the CDR3 is TGTGCCAGCAGTTACCGACAGGGGGGCGGCTACACCTTC. Translation: CASSYRQGGGYTF.

About this clonotype: A much larger clone is a single base away; this may be a read error. The chain links TRBV5-6 to TRBJ2-5; D remains ambiguous. The CDR3 is made up of 14 amino acids. The germline V and J ends were trimmed by 4 bases and 11 bases, with 21 bases remaining between them. Germline V gene lookup returns CDR1 SGHDT and CDR2 YYEEEE. DNA of the CDR3: TGTGCCAGCAGCCGATTACAGCGAAACAATGAGCAGTACTTC. Encoded protein: CASSRLQRNNEQYF.

This CDR3 reads CASSWDSYEQFF. In DNA form, the CDR3 reads TGTGCCAGCAGTTGGGACAGCTACGAGCAGTTCTTC. The chain is built from TRBV6-1 and TRBJ2-1; 7 nucleotides match TRBD1. Unmatched junction bases numbered 5, after V lost 5 bases and J lost 10 bases. This CDR3 has 12 residues. The germline gives CDR1 MNHNS, CDR2 SASEGT.

This clonotype was seen repeatedly, ten times or more. The V gene is TRBV6-1, the J gene TRBJ2-1; 7 bases map to TRBD2. Germline V gene lookup returns CDR1 MNHNS and CDR2 SASEGT. With V trimmed by 4 bases and J by 5 bases, 11 bases remained unmatched. The CDR3 extends over 16 amino acids. In nucleotides, the CDR3 is TGTGCCAGCAGTGCGTGGCCCGGGACTACCAACAATGAGCAGTTCTTC. Residues: CASSAWPGTTNNEQFF.

This chain joins TRBV12-3 or TRBV12-4 and TRBJ2-3; D may match TRBD1 or TRBD2 (5 bases each). This CDR3 is 13 amino acids long. V was pared by 3 bases and J by 4 bases, with 8 bases between. CDR3 sequence: CASSLGVPDTQYF. CDR3 sequence (DNA): TGTGCCAGCAGTTTGGGGGTCCCAGATACGCAGTATTTT.

This clonotype was recorded once. A much larger clonotype is one base distant, so this may be a read error. This chain uses TRBV4-3 with TRBJ2-2, with 8 positions matching TRBD1. The CDR3 is made up of 15 amino acids. Germline V gives CDR1 LGHNA, CDR2 YSLEER. The CDR3 loop reads CASRGGQGGTGELCF. The CDR3 nucleotides are TGCGCCAGCAGAGGCGGACAGGGTGGCACCGGGGAGCTGTGTTTT.

V and J are TRBV6-1 and TRBJ2-1; 10 bases map to TRBD1. The V gene end was trimmed by 5 bases and the J gene end by 5 bases; junction bases not matched to a gene: 6. CDR3 length: 15 residues. In germline, CDR1 is MNHNS, CDR2 SASEGT. The CDR3 DNA is TGTGCCAGCAGTAGAACCGGGACAGGGGACAATGAGCAGTTCTTC. Translation gives CASSRTGTGDNEQFF.

This clonotype was seen many times. The rearrangement uses TRBV6-1 and TRBJ2-2; 8 bases map to TRBD2. The CDR3 has 15 amino acids. With 6 bases clipped from V and 3 bases from J, the junction kept 6 bases outside the gene matches. Per the germline V gene, CDR1 is MNHNS and CDR2 is SASEGT. This CDR3 is CASSPGTSDTGELFF. CDR3 in DNA: TGTGCCAGCAGCCCCGGGACTAGTGACACCGGGGAGCTGTTTTTT.

The table lists this clonotype with a few counts. The V call is TRBV6-6, the J call TRBJ2-1, with no clear D. The end of the DNA aligns better with TRBJ2-7, so the J call may be wrong. CDR1 MNHNY and CDR2 SVGAGI come from the germline V gene (reference sequence). The CDR3 loop spans 13 amino acids. In nucleotides, the CDR3 is TGTGCCAGCAGTTACTCGAGGTACTACGAGCAGTACTTC. It specifies CASSYSRYYEQYF.

This clonotype was picked up many times. The chain has TRBV6-1 and TRBJ1-2, with a weak D call TRBD1 (6 bases). There are 16 residues in the CDR3. Between the trimmed V and J ends, which lost 3 bases and 4 bases, there was a span of 18 bases. Germline lookup yields CDR1 MNHNS and CDR2 SASEGT. CDR3 loop: CASSDGGGPRIYGYTF. For the CDR3, the DNA is TGTGCCAGCAGTGATGGTGGGGGGCCAAGGATCTATGGCTACACCTTC.

The chain employs TRBV5-1 and TRBJ1-4, with D uncertain. CDR1 SGHRS and CDR2 YFSETQ come from the germline V gene. The CDR3 extends over 14 amino acids. The V gene lost 7 bases and the J gene lost 3 bases, with 13 bases spanning the gap. The CDR3 here is CASRDFEPNEKLFF. The CDR3, as DNA: TGCGCCAGCCGGGATTTCGAGCCTAATGAAAAACTGTTTTTT.

The rearrangement links TRBV12-3 or TRBV12-4 to TRBJ2-2; 7 bases are a match to TRBD2. V lost 0 bases and J lost 0; bases outside the gene matches: 4. CDR3 length: 17 residues. Written as DNA, the CDR3 is TGTGCCAGCAGTTTAGCGCCCCTAGCGGCGAACACCGGGGAGCTGTTTTTT. This sequence encodes CASSLAPLAANTGELFF.

This chain joins TRBV14 and TRBJ2-3; 11 bases match TRBD2. The germline V gene encodes CDR1 SGHDN and CDR2 FVKESK. This CDR3 region has 13 residues. Germline trimming cut 2 bases from V and 9 bases from J; bases unmatched to any gene: 1. The CDR3 DNA is TGTGCCAGCAGCCAAACTAGCGGGGGCACGCAGTATTTT. Protein: CASSQTSGGTQYF.

Worth noting for this clonotype: A read error may produce the germline difference seen at one junction end. The rearrangement joins TRBV4-1 to TRBJ2-1; 10 bases are shared with TRBD1. CDR1 and CDR2 (germline): MGHRA, YSYEKL. The CDR3 consists of 13 residues. The chain's CDR3 is CASSQDRDRGVLF. CDR3 DNA sequence: TGCGCCAGCAGCCAAGACCGGGACAGGGGCGTCCTCTTC.

This clonotype came up many times. The chain recombines TRBV3-1 with TRBJ2-5; D unclear. The CDR3 sequence is 15 residues long. Looked up from germline, CDR1 is LGHDT and CDR2 is YNNKEL (reference sequence). V dropped 1 base and J dropped 1 base, with 10 bases sitting between them. DNA of the CDR3: TGTGCCAGCAGCCAAGGCTGGGTAATCCAAGAGACCCAGTACTTC. This codes for CASSQGWVIQETQYF.

This clonotype counts as medium-sized. One end of the junction varies from germline; a read error may be responsible. As DNA, the CDR3 is TGTGCCAGCAGCTTAGATCTAGTAGGGCTCTTC. It specifies CASSLDLVGLF. The chain is built from TRBV11-3 and TRBJ2-1; D gene ambiguous. This CDR3 region has 11 residues. The germline gives CDR1 SGHNT, CDR2 YENEEA.